The 18 T cell receptor beta chains below were found in one sample sequenced in a study of blood T cell repertoires in COVID-19. The method was immunoSEQ multiplex PCR; TCRdb's version includes in-frame clones alone and lacks a portion of them. The sample lists about 210,000 clones, approximately 78% occurring once. Sequenced material: peripheral blood. The receptors shown here come from a woman in her seventies with COVID-19, enrolled during active disease.

The chain has TRBV3-1 (or the pseudogene TRBV3-2) and TRBJ2-7; D is uncertain. The germline V and J ends were trimmed by 2 bases and 6 bases, with 8 bases remaining between them. This CDR3 has 12 amino acids. Germline V gene lookup returns CDR1 LGHDT and CDR2 YNNKEL (reference sequence). The CDR3 protein is CASSQLTLEQYF. CDR3 bases: TGTGCCAGCAGCCAACTGACTCTCGAGCAGTACTTC.

V gene TRBV20-1 combines with J gene TRBJ2-3, with 7 nucleotides matching TRBD2. V lost 3 bases to trimming and J lost 6 bases; unmatched junction nucleotides: 12. The CDR3 sequence is 15 residues long. CDR1 and CDR2 from the germline V gene are DFQATT and SNEGSKA (reference sequence). The CDR3 DNA follows: TGCAGTGCTAGTTCCCCCTGGGGAGGGACGGATACGCAGTATTTT. This sequence encodes CSASSPWGGTDTQYF.

This clone was seen a handful of times. This chain connects TRBV4-2 to TRBJ2-2; 12 positions agree with TRBD2. This CDR3 has 17 amino acids. The V gene end was trimmed by 4 bases and the J gene end by 6 bases; junction bases not matched to a gene: 9. Germline V gene data show CDR1 as LGHNA and CDR2 as YNFKEQ. CDR3 in amino acids: CASSLLTSGRIPGELFF. CDR3 in DNA: TGTGCCAGCAGCCTTCTTACTAGCGGGAGGATCCCCGGGGAGCTGTTTTTT.

The chain couples TRBV11-2 to TRBJ2-2; 10 bases agree with TRBD2. This CDR3 spans 15 amino acids. Looked up from germline, CDR1 is SGHAT and CDR2 is FQNNGV. V gave up 3 bases and J gave up 7 bases; unmatched junction bases: 5. CDR3 sequence reads: CASSFLAGDGGELFF. CDR3 sequence (DNA): TGTGCCAGCAGCTTCCTAGCGGGAGACGGCGGGGAGCTGTTTTTT.

The V gene is TRBV7-7, the J gene TRBJ1-3, with 7 bases that match TRBD1. The V segment lost 0 bases and the J segment 3 bases; nucleotides outside the gene matches: 2. The CDR3 has 15 residues. Germline V gene data show CDR1 as SSHAT and CDR2 as FNYEAQ (reference sequence). CDR3 DNA: TGTGCCAGCAGCTTAGCGTACAGGGGTGGAAACACCATATATTTT. This translates into CASSLAYRGGNTIYF.

This clone appeared a single time. J is TRBJ2-1 and V is TRBV5-5; perhaps TRBD1 as D (6 bases). CDR3 size: 15 residues. Trimming took off 0 bases at V and 4 bases at J, with 11 bases between the two ends. Germline V gene data show CDR1 as SGHKS and CDR2 as YYEKEE (reference sequence). This CDR3 is CASSLVQGPYNEQFF. The DNA for the CDR3 is TGTGCCAGCAGCTTGGTACAGGGTCCGTACAATGAGCAGTTCTTC.

Remarks on this clone: A junction boundary mismatches the germline segment, possibly from a read error. The J gene is TRBJ1-5, the V gene TRBV28, with D perhaps TRBD1 (6 bases). Germline CDR1 is MDHEN and CDR2 is SYDVKM. CDR3 size: 14 residues. CDR3 residues: CASSTQGSYQPQHF. For the CDR3, the DNA is TGTGCCAGCAGTACACAGGGTAGCTATCAGCCCCAGCATTTT.

CDR3 nucleotide sequence: TGTGCCTGGAGCTCAACAGGGGGCAATCAGCCCCAGCATTTT. Residues: CAWSSTGGNQPQHF. The chain recombines TRBV30 with TRBJ1-5; 7 bases map to TRBD1. Germline assignment: CDR1 GTSNPN and CDR2 SVGIG (reference sequence). V was pared by 3 bases and J by 2 bases, with 4 bases of the junction left unmatched. The CDR3 spans 14 residues.

In this sample, this clone turned up once. The CDR3 loop reads CASSYPLFYGYTF. DNA of the CDR3: TGTGCCAGCAGTTACCCCTTATTCTATGGCTACACCTTC. V is TRBV6-2 or TRBV6-3 and J is TRBJ1-2; unclear D gene. The germline V and J ends were trimmed by 2 bases and 4 bases, with 8 bases remaining between them. The germline V gene has CDR1 MNHEY and CDR2 SVGEGT. The CDR3 spans 13 residues.

The chain combines TRBV14 with TRBJ2-3, with D maybe TRBD2 (6 bases). CDR1 is SGHDN and CDR2 is FVKESK in the germline V gene. Trimming took off 0 bases at V and 0 bases at J, with 16 bases between the two ends. The CDR3 runs 18 residues. DNA for the CDR3: TGTGCCAGCAGCCAAGACCGAGTTCGGGAGTTGAGCACAGATACGCAGTATTTT. Protein sequence: CASSQDRVRELSTDTQYF.

J is TRBJ2-3 and V is TRBV6-2 or TRBV6-3, with 7 positions matching TRBD1. The germline V gene has CDR1 MNHEY and CDR2 SVGEGT. J gave up 5 bases and V 6 bases, and 11 bases lay outside the gene matches. There are 15 residues in the CDR3. The CDR3 nucleotides are TGTGCCAGCAGCCGACCCGGGACAGAGAGAGATACGCAGTATTTT. As protein: CASSRPGTERDTQYF.

This chain uses TRBV30 with TRBJ2-1; possibly TRBD1 for D (7 bases). This CDR3 comprises 16 residues. V gave up 0 bases and J gave up 0 bases, with 12 bases separating them. Germline CDR1 is GTSNPN and CDR2 is SVGIG (reference sequence). CDR3 sequence reads: CAWSVQEGASYNEQFF. CDR3 coding DNA: TGTGCCTGGAGTGTACAGGAGGGGGCCTCCTACAATGAGCAGTTCTTC.

J is TRBJ2-1 and V is TRBV5-4; TRBD1 matches at 7 bases. In germline, CDR1 is SGHNT, CDR2 YYREEE (reference sequence). The CDR3 spans 14 residues. The ends lost 0 bases at V and 10 bases at J; junction bases unmatched: 7. The CDR3 nucleotides are TGTGCCAGCAGCTTGGAGGGGGCCGGGCGGGAGCAGTTCTTC. It yields the protein CASSLEGAGREQFF.

The chain carries TRBV11-1 and TRBJ2-1, with 9 bases identical to TRBD2. CDR3 length: 15 amino acids. CDR1 and CDR2 (germline): SGHAT, FQDESV (reference sequence). V lost 5 bases and J lost 0; bases outside the gene matches: 2. CDR3 in amino acids: CASSRTSASYNEQFF. The DNA of the CDR3 is TGTGCCAGCAGCCGGACTAGCGCCTCCTACAATGAGCAGTTCTTC. The entire variable domain, with the rest obtained from reference TRBV11-1 and TRBJ2-1, is as follows: EAEVAQSPRYKITEKSQAVAFWCDPISGHATLYWYRQILGQGPELLVQFQDESVVDDSQLPKDRFSAERLKGVDSTLKIQPAELGDSAMYLCASSRTSASYNEQFFGPGTRLTVL.

A single count supports this clone. The V call is TRBV20-1, the J call TRBJ2-1; tentatively, D is TRBD2 (5 bases). Germline-derived CDR1 and CDR2 are DFQATT and SNEGSKA (reference sequence). With 3 bases removed from V and 8 bases from J, the gap between germline ends came to 11 bases. The CDR3 totals 12 residues. Here the CDR3 reads CSASTRGYEQFF. Written as DNA, the CDR3 is TGCAGTGCTAGTACTAGAGGTTATGAGCAGTTCTTC.

V usage is TRBV7-2 and J usage is TRBJ2-3, with D uncertain. The CDR3 has 11 amino acids. V was trimmed by 5 bases and J by 6 bases, leaving 6 bases between them. Germline assignment: CDR1 SGHTA and CDR2 FQGNSA. The CDR3 loop is CASSVMDTQYF. The DNA for the CDR3 is TGTGCCAGCAGCGTCATGGATACGCAGTATTTT.

The rearrangement links TRBV6-5 to TRBJ1-2; D is ambiguous. Germline V gene lookup returns CDR1 MNHEY and CDR2 SVGAGI. This CDR3 spans 12 amino acids. V was pared by 5 bases and J by 8 bases, with 12 bases between. The CDR3 sequence: CASSSFIEGYTF. CDR3 nucleotide sequence: TGTGCCAGCAGTAGTTTTATCGAGGGCTACACCTTC.

The CDR3 coding sequence is TGTGCCAGTAGGAAGGGGGCAGTTCGGAACACTGAAGCTTTCTTT. Encoded protein: CASRKGAVRNTEAFF. The rearrangement uses TRBV19 and TRBJ1-1; 7 bases line up with TRBD1. Germline CDR1 and CDR2: LNHDA and SQIVND (reference sequence). This CDR3 region has 15 residues. The junction had 8 bases not matched to a gene; V was cut back by 6 bases and J by 1 base.